The rows below give T cell receptor beta chains drawn from one sample of a study of T-cell memory formation after mild COVID-19. MiXCR, run by TCRdb on the 5' RACE reads, gives a single entry per CDR3 protein. Here the sample spans about 290,000 distinct CDR3 sequences, around a sixth being singletons. Source material: PBMCs or a T cell subset sorted from them (not recorded which). Source of these receptors: a man between 18 and 29 years old who had mild COVID-19 (a few samples of this study predate the infection). Cell type and time point are not known. Both conserved end residues are part of each CDR3. A D gene is named only where the DNA matches it firmly. Some rows have no size entry. The others give once, few or many, or a class for an expanded clone.

clone_size j_call v_call d_call cdr3_aa cdr3_nt
NA TRBJ2-3 TRBV3-1 TRBD2 CASGLTSGADTQYF TGTGCCAGCGGTTTGACTAGCGGTGCAGATACGCAGTATTTT
few TRBJ1-4 TRBV5-5 TRBD1 CASSSGQGRGREKLFF TGTGCCAGCAGCTCCGGACAGGGGAGGGGAAGGGAAAAACTGTTTTTT
few TRBJ2-3 TRBV15 TRBD2 CATMYPPSGGTDTQYF TGTGCCACGATGTACCCCCCTAGCGGGGGCACAGATACGCAGTATTTT
NA TRBJ2-3 TRBV7-2 TRBD2 CASSLTSGGVTDTQYF TGTGCCAGCAGCTTGACTAGCGGGGGGGTGACAGATACGCAGTATTTT
few TRBJ1-1 TRBV7-8 NA CASSSAGTEAFF TGTGCCAGCAGCTCGGCAGGGACTGAAGCTTTCTTT
few TRBJ2-6 TRBV27 NA CASSLSDISGANVLTF TGTGCCAGCAGTTTATCCGATATTTCTGGGGCCAACGTCCTGACTTTC
few TRBJ1-2 TRBV18 NA CASSVQRGYGYTF TGTGCCAGCTCAGTTCAAAGGGGCTATGGCTACACCTTC
NA TRBJ2-5 TRBV20-1 TRBD2 CSASGTSGGRSETQYF TGCAGTGCTTCCGGGACTAGCGGGGGGAGATCGGAGACCCAGTACTTC
NA TRBJ1-6 TRBV4-1 NA CASSQDINTIRSPLHF TGCGCCAGCAGCCAAGACATCAACACGATCCGTTCACCCCTCCACTTT
NA TRBJ2-7 TRBV6-5 TRBD2 CASSYASGGGTTYEQYF TGTGCCAGCAGTTACGCTAGCGGGGGAGGAACTACCTACGAGCAGTACTTC
few TRBJ2-1 TRBV27 NA CASSIGQRYNEQFF TGTGCCAGCAGTATCGGACAGAGGTACAATGAGCAGTTCTTC
NA TRBJ1-2 TRBV4-3 TRBD1 CASSQGTGLNYGYTF TGCGCCAGCAGCCAAGGGACAGGCCTGAACTATGGCTACACCTTC
NA TRBJ2-5 TRBV9 NA CASSVGDGETQYF TGTGCCAGCAGCGTAGGGGATGGGGAGACCCAGTACTTC
few TRBJ1-4 TRBV5-1 TRBD1 CASSTDREHEKLFF TGCGCCAGCAGCACGGACAGGGAACATGAAAAACTGTTTTTT
medium-sized TRBJ2-1 TRBV6-4 TRBD2 CASSDSSGGANEQFF TGTGCCAGCAGTGACTCGAGCGGGGGGGCAAATGAGCAGTTCTTC
few TRBJ1-2 TRBV29-1 NA CSVGDGNYGYTF TGCAGCGTGGGGGACGGTAACTATGGCTACACCTTC
few TRBJ1-1 TRBV9 TRBD1 CASSVGQGAGNTEAFF TGTGCCAGCAGCGTAGGACAGGGGGCGGGGAACACTGAAGCTTTCTTT
many TRBJ2-6 TRBV11-2 NA CASRFSGANVLTF TGTGCCAGCCGCTTCTCTGGGGCCAACGTCCTGACTTTC
few TRBJ1-1 TRBV7-2 NA CASSLALNLNTEAFF TGTGCCAGCAGCTTAGCGCTGAATCTTAACACTGAAGCTTTCTTT
few TRBJ2-1 TRBV4-1 TRBD1 CASSLTGGDEQFF TGCGCCAGCAGCCTAACAGGGGGCGATGAGCAGTTCTTC
NA TRBJ2-5 TRBV4-2 NA CASSQDAGAQETQYF TGTGCCAGCAGCCAAGATGCGGGGGCCCAAGAGACCCAGTACTTC
few TRBJ2-5 TRBV5-1 TRBD2 CASSLRFQRGAKETQYF TGCGCCAGCAGCTTGAGATTCCAGCGGGGGGCCAAAGAGACCCAGTACTTC
NA TRBJ2-1 TRBV28 NA CATSRVGQFF TGTGCCACCTCCCGGGTGGGGCAGTTCTTC
NA TRBJ1-4 TRBV30 NA CALKAGTGNEKLFF TGTGCCTTGAAAGCCGGGACGGGGAATGAAAAACTGTTTTTT
once TRBJ2-1 TRBV6-2/TRBV6-3 NA CASSYPKGGLGGEQFF TGTGCCAGCAGTTACCCGAAGGGGGGCCTGGGGGGTGAGCAGTTCTTC
few TRBJ1-6 TRBV20-1 NA CSARDWQGPLHLHF TGCAGTGCTAGAGATTGGCAGGGTCCCTTGCACCTCCACTTT
few TRBJ2-5 TRBV20-1 NA CSAGPGVQETQYF TGCAGTGCTGGACCCGGAGTCCAAGAGACCCAGTACTTC
many TRBJ2-6 TRBV6-5 NA CASSYSGSGANVLTF TGTGCCAGCAGTTACTCCGGCTCTGGGGCCAACGTCCTGACTTTC
few TRBJ2-1 TRBV24-1 TRBD2 CATSDSSGGANNEQFF TGTGCCACCAGTGATAGTAGCGGGGGGGCAAACAATGAGCAGTTCTTC
many TRBJ2-1 TRBV24-1 NA CATRDPGLNTDNEQFF TGTGCCACCAGAGATCCAGGACTAAATACCGACAATGAGCAGTTCTTC
NA TRBJ2-2 TRBV10-3 NA CAILEVEGSGELFF TGTGCCATCCTTGAGGTCGAAGGTTCCGGGGAGCTGTTTTTT
NA TRBJ2-5 TRBV3-1 TRBD2 CASRNGGGETQYF TGTGCCAGCAGAAATGGGGGAGGGGAGACCCAGTACTTC
NA TRBJ1-1 TRBV4-1 NA CASSQLMGNTEAFF TGCGCCAGCAGCCAATTGATGGGGAACACTGAAGCTTTCTTT
NA TRBJ2-5 TRBV5-1 NA CASSRGAETQYF TGCGCCAGCAGCAGGGGGGCGGAGACCCAGTACTTC
NA TRBJ2-3 TRBV12-3/TRBV12-4 NA CASSFWGDTQYF TGTGCCAGCAGTTTCTGGGGAGATACGCAGTATTTT
NA TRBJ1-1 TRBV28 TRBD1 CASTITTGGAEAFF TGTGCCAGCACCATCACGACAGGGGGGGCTGAAGCTTTCTTT
few TRBJ1-2 TRBV6-6 NA CASSPVSNYGYTF TGTGCCAGCAGCCCCGTATCTAACTATGGCTACACCTTC
NA TRBJ2-1 TRBV5-6 NA CASSLGSGEQFF TGTGCCAGCAGCTTGGGCTCCGGTGAGCAGTTCTTC
few TRBJ2-3 TRBV7-8 NA CASSSYGRQNPSTDTQYF TGTGCCAGCAGCTCTTACGGGAGACAGAACCCTAGCACAGATACGCAGTATTTT
NA TRBJ1-2 TRBV7-9 NA CASSLVGGISVGYTF TGTGCCAGCAGCTTAGTAGGGGGGATTTCGGTTGGCTACACCTTC
few TRBJ2-6 TRBV9 NA CASSQPSGANVLTF TGTGCCAGCAGCCAACCCTCTGGGGCCAACGTCCTGACTTTC
NA TRBJ1-4 TRBV14 TRBD1 CASSSRGQGEKLFF TGTGCCAGCAGCTCGAGGGGGCAGGGTGAAAAACTGTTTTTT
few TRBJ2-3 TRBV7-9 TRBD1 CASSRRTGADTQYF TGTGCCAGCAGCCGCCGGACAGGGGCAGATACGCAGTATTTT
few TRBJ2-5 TRBV7-9 NA CASSLEGHRVQYF TGTGCCAGCAGCTTAGAAGGTCACCGGGTCCAGTACTTC